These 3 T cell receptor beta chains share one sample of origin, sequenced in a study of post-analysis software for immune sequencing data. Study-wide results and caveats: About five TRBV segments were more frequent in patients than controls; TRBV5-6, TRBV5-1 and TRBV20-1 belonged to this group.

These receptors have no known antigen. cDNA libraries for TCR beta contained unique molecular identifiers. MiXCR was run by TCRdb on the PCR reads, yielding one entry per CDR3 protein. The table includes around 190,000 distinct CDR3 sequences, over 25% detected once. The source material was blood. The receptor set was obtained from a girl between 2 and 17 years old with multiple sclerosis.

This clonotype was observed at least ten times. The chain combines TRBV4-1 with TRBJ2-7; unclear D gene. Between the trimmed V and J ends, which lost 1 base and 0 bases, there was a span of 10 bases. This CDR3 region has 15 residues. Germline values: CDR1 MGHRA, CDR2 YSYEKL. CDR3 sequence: CASSQVRSASYEQYF. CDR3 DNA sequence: TGCGCCAGCAGCCAAGTAAGAAGTGCCTCCTACGAGCAGTACTTC.

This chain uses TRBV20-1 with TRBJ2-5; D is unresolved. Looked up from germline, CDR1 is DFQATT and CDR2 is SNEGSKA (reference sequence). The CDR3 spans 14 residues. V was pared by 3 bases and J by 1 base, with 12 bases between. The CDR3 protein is CSARFFRAQETQYF. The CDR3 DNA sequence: TGCAGTGCTAGGTTTTTTCGCGCCCAAGAGACCCAGTACTTC.

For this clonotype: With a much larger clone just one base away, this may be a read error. The CDR3, as DNA: TGTGCCAACAGCTTATCATCCAGCGGGAGGGCCGGCAATGAGCAGTTCTTC. Protein sequence: CANSLSSSGRAGNEQFF. The V call is TRBV7-2, the J call TRBJ2-1, with TRBD2 identical over 10 bases. This CDR3 contains 17 residues. Germline V CDR1 and CDR2: SGHTA, FQGNSA.